This T cell receptor beta chain was sequenced during a study of cytomegalovirus exposure and HLA in healthy donors (dated by TCRdb to about 2017). Regarding the research as a whole: According to an earlier analysis of a few hundred of the donors, roughly 180 million T cells yielded 117 million unique TCR beta sequences and about 300 Gb of sequence data. Besides the first cohort of more than 650 subjects, a separate validation cohort made up of 120 different subjects was used. Because of strong linkage in the cohort, five DR-DQ haplotypes were treated as single units for association and clustering. Typing coverage varied by locus: about 620-640 donors for A, B, C, DRB1 and DQB1; approximately 560 for DQA1; 606 for DPA1; approximately 450 for DPB1. HLA typing covered class I and class II loci at four-digit resolution. Using immunosequencing, the study profiled T cell repertoires from some 670 subjects and related those repertoires to cytomegalovirus serostatus. Of the 300 to 500 genotyped donors, approximately 81% were placed in the genetic ancestry cluster associated with self-reported Caucasian donors. The study was designed to test whether signatures of past pathogen exposure could be identified by cataloging public T cell receptors. An early release that covered more than 550 HLA-typed donors contained about 300 gigabases of sequencing data and tens of millions of unique TCR sequences. Rather than drawing on any new phenotypic data, the later analysis identified candidate immune exposures from TCR beta sequences and the way those sequences occurred across donors. Alongside the repertoire data, information on donor age, sex, ethnicity and CMV serostatus was compiled. High-throughput TCR immunosequencing, statistical association of individual TCRs with disease status, and machine learning were combined to predict cytomegalovirus infection status. On average, roughly 240,000 unique TCR beta nucleotide sequences were sequenced per donor among some 430 genotyped donors of the cohort, with roughly 18% of those sequences being non-productive. Genome-wide SNP genotypes for about 65% of the roughly 670 donors were used in a later genetic analysis, which treated that subset as a discovery cohort. All discovery cohort repertoires had been generated on a single sequencing platform. To study patterns of TCR occurrence, a later analysis re-analyzed previously published TCR beta repertoires from 650 to 750 donors and added high-resolution HLA genotyping. An earlier analysis of about 600 of the donors used high-throughput TCR beta sequencing to judge whether each TCR beta V gene segment behaved as functional or pseudogenic.

Library method: the immunoSEQ multiplex PCR assay. The multiplex PCR relied on a mix of 60 forward primers for TCR Vbeta segments and 13 reverse primers for TCR Jbeta segments. A multiplex PCR assay on genomic DNA amplified the CDR3 region of rearranged TCR beta genes. The Illumina HiSeq System was used to sequence the amplified TCR beta libraries as 87-base-pair reads. The published analysis was carried out like this. In a later analysis, tens of millions of unique TCR beta chains were counted across the roughly 610 repertoires, and approximately 9.9 million of these chains were shared by at least two donors. To remove PCR and sequencing errors, raw reads were error-corrected and collapsed into unique sequences using a nearest-neighbor algorithm that merged closely related sequences. Alignment of CDR3 sequences to IMGT reference sequences was used to assign V, D and J gene segments. Each retained sequence needed at least a six-nucleotide match to both a V gene segment and a J gene segment. A rearrangement was called productive if the CDR3 had no stop codons and remained in frame with V and J, and every other rearrangement was called non-productive. Following IMGT convention, CDR3 was defined as the stretch from the second conserved V-encoded cysteine up to the conserved J-encoded phenylalanine. The earlier analysis of about 570 of the donors excluded any sequence lacking an unambiguous match to a single V gene segment. In an earlier analysis of some 590 of the donors, a V segment was called functional when productive rearrangements were above 56.7%, and segregating when the standard deviation between donors exceeded 5%. A statistical classification framework was built for diagnosing cytomegalovirus status from the catalog of TCR beta chain sequences. A later analysis assigned V and J genes by comparing TCR nucleotide sequences with IMGT/GENE-DB human TR gene sequences. The TCRdist pipeline was used in a later analysis to assign CDR3 sequences and most-parsimonious VDJ recombination scenarios. A later analysis defined each TCR beta chain by its CDR3 amino acid sequence plus V-gene family, and excluded reads lacking a unique V-gene family. A later analysis removed 592 highly shared, low-generation-probability nucleotide sequences to deal with suspected cross-contamination and a sequencing artifact. A later analysis calculated a clonal expansion index for each public chain from normalized within-repertoire ranks of inferred template counts. Generation probabilities in a later analysis came from a VDJ recombination model fitted to out-of-frame rearrangements, and those results were checked against IGoR. Hypergeometric tests were used in a later analysis to score TCR-TCR, TCR-HLA and TCR-CMV co-occurrence, with a repertoire-size bias correction applied to the TCR pairs. A later analysis estimated false discovery rates by permuting HLA or CMV assignments 20 times. In a later analysis, co-occurring TCRs were grouped using DBSCAN, with TCRdist sequence similarity added in when clustering inside HLA-allele-positive subsets. Co-occurrence clustering excluded repertoires with fewer than 30,000 or more than 120,000 public chains, plus five with anomalous nucleotide sharing. This is the immuneACCESS table as TCRdb keeps it, with only in-frame sequences that have V and J called. A part of the clones is gone; compared with another copy, unresolved V genes explain less than half, and the rest is unexplained. The D gene and trimming were derived from the DNA, and the V and J assignments and clone size from that table. Per the sample table, the count is 60,000 to 80,000 clones. Of the sample, roughly 5% is held by the ten largest clones.

The cohort consisted of some 730 healthy bone marrow donors. At the time of sampling, every cohort member was nominally healthy, though immune exposures that went unrecorded were likely present. The donor tested CMV seronegative, placing the donor among the 352 seronegative members of the cohort. A peripheral blood sample was collected from each donor, and TCR beta sequencing was performed on peripheral blood mononuclear cells. Genomic DNA was extracted from the blood cell samples with the Qiagen DNeasy Blood Extraction Kit. The CDR3, cysteine through phenylalanine, is 13 amino acids long. Of the read, only the CDR3 DNA is kept; its 39 bases are in frame from base 1. V is shortened by 3 bases, J by 4 bases, and the region joining them spans 10 bases. Per the germline V gene, MDHEN is the CDR1 and SYDVKM is the CDR2. About this clone: Its recognized antigen is unknown.

General findings and caveats noted by the study authors: A later analysis found that most CMV-associated TCR beta chains appeared HLA-restricted, with HLA associations seemingly driven largely by CMV exposure. When HLA alleles, especially DR and DQ, strongly co-occurred, attributing TCR associations to individual alleles was difficult. According to a later analysis, TCR association rates differed among HLA loci, with DRB1 alleles showing the most associated TCRs and HLA-C alleles showing the fewest. In a later analysis, HLA-associated TCR beta chains showed more clonal expansion and lower generation probabilities than non-associated chains that were equally common. Because the 87-base-pair reads could not distinguish some IMGT-functional V segments, including TRBV6-2 and TRBV6-3, those segments were excluded. The study listed 170 or so TCR beta chains as associated with cytomegalovirus. A further reported finding was that TCR beta sequences accurately predicted the HLA-A and HLA-B alleles for most subjects in the first cohort. The earlier analysis of 450 to 700 of the donors excluded around 17 rarely observed V segments, including chromosome 9 orphons, because counts were too low. An earlier analysis of around 500 of the donors showed that most TCR beta V segments appeared in productive rearrangements either about 87% or about 30% of the time, which broadly matched IMGT annotations. Because some donors lacked HLA typing at each locus, the association tests relied only on the typed subset. It was suggested by the authors that the approach could potentially be generalized to other disease states and immunological phenotypes. Correlated functional status among segregating V segments might be attributable to linkage disequilibrium, but an unknown experimental factor could not be ruled out. Presence/absence analyses assumed roughly uniform sequencing depth across donors, an assumption that may not hold. For the cohort, immune exposure information was limited to CMV serostatus. Specific HLA alleles were associated with 15,000 to 20,000 TCR beta sequences at a false discovery rate of 0.05 in a later analysis. A few of the identified cytomegalovirus-associated TCR beta chains were confirmed in vitro to be specific for cytomegalovirus antigens. This cohort had only TCR beta chains sequenced, and the lack of alpha or paired-chain data limited which features could be detected. In a later genetic analysis, a missense DCLRE1C variant was associated with V-gene and J-gene trimming of TCR beta chains, and the association was replicated in an independent cohort. The sequencing pipeline was judged likely to have produced a cluster of highly shared sequence variants as a technical artifact. In both the original and validation cohorts, the classifier was reported to diagnose cytomegalovirus status with high specificity and sensitivity. A later analysis reported that several top co-occurrence clusters appeared linked to parvovirus B19, influenza, CMV and Epstein-Barr virus. Across donors, most TCR sequences were observed very rarely, whereas some public TCRs were present in many individuals. According to a later genetic analysis, donors in an Asian-associated ancestry cluster had fewer N-insertions in productive TCRs than the approximately 630-donor mean.

The receptor's source is a man aged 40-49 years in good health and CMV-seronegative. Sequencing used PBMCs. This sequence uses TRBV28 and TRBJ2-7; perhaps TRBD1 is the D gene, with 6 bases matching. The DNA sequence follows: TGTGCCAGCAGTTTGGGTAGGGGGTACGAGCAGTACTTC. The translation is CASSLGRGYEQYF.